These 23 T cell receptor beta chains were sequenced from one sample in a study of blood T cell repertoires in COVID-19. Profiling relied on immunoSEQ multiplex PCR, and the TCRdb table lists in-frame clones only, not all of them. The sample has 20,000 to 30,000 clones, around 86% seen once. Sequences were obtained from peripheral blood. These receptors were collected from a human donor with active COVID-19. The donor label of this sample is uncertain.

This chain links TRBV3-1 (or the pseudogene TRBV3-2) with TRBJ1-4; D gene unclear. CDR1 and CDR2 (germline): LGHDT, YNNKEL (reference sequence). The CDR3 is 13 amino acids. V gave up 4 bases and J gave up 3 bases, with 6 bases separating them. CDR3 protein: CASSLQANEKLFF. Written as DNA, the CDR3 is TGTGCCAGCAGCCTTCAGGCTAATGAAAAACTGTTTTTT.

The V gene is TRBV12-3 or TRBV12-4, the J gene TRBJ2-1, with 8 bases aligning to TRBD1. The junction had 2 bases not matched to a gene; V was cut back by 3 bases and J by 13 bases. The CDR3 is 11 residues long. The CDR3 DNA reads TGTGCCAGCAGTTTCGGGACAGGTCAGTTCTTC. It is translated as CASSFGTGQFF.

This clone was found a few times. The CDR3 region is CASSQGRRQGYGYTF. The DNA for the CDR3 is TGTGCCAGCAGCCAAGGCAGGCGGCAGGGCTATGGCTACACCTTC. The rearrangement links TRBV4-2 to TRBJ1-2, with D perhaps TRBD1 (5 bases). V lost 1 base to trimming and J lost 4 bases, with 13 bases between them. Germline lookup yields CDR1 LGHNA and CDR2 YNFKEQ. This CDR3 has 15 residues.

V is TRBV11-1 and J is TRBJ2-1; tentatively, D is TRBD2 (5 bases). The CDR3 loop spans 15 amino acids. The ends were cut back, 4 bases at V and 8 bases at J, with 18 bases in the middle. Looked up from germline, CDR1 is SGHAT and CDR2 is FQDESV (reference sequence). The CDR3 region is CASSSGAGTGYEQFF. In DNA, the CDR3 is TGTGCCAGCAGCTCCGGAGCCGGTACGGGGTATGAGCAGTTCTTC.

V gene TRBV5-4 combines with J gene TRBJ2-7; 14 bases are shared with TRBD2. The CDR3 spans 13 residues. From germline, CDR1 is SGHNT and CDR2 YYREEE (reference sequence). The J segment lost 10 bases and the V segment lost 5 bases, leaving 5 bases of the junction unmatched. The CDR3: CASSTTSGGAQYF. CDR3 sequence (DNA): TGTGCCAGCAGTACGACTAGCGGGGGGGCCCAGTACTTC. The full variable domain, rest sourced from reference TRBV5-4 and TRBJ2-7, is ETGVTQSPTHLIKTRGQQVTLRCSSQSGHNTVSWYQQALGQGPQFIFQYYREEENGRGNFPPRFSGLQFPNYSSELNVNALELDDSALYLCASSTTSGGAQYFGPGTRLTVT.

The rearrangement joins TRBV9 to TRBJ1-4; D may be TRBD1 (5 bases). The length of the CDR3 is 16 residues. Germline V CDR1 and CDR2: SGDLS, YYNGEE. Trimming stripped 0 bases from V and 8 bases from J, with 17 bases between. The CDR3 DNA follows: TGTGCCAGCAGCGTAGGGGGGGGAGCCCTTGGGGAAAAACTGTTTTTT. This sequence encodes CASSVGGGALGEKLFF.

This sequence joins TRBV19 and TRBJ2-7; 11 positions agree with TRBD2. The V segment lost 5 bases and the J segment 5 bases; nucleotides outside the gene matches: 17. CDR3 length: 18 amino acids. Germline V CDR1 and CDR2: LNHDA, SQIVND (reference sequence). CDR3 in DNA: TGTGCCAGTAGTTCGGGTCTAGCGGGGGGCCTCCCGGGGGACGAGCAGTACTTC. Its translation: CASSSGLAGGLPGDEQYF.

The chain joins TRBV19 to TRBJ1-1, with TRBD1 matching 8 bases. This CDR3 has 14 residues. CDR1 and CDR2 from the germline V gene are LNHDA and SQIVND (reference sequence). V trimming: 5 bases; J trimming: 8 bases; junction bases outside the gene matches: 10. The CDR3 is CASSLPGGVAEAFF. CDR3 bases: TGTGCCAGTAGTCTGCCAGGGGGCGTAGCGGAAGCTTTCTTT.

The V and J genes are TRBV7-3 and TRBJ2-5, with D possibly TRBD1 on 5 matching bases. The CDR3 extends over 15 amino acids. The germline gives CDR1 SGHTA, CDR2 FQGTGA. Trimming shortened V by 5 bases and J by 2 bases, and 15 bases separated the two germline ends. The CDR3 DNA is TGTGCCAGCAGCCCCAGTGGGGCAGTTCAAGAGACCCAGTACTTC. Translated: CASSPSGAVQETQYF.

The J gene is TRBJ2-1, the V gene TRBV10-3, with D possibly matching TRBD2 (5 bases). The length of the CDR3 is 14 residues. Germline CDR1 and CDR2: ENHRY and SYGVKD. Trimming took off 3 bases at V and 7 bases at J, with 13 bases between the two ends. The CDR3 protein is CAISDPSPGNEQFF. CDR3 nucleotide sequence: TGTGCCATCAGTGACCCTAGCCCGGGGAATGAGCAGTTCTTC.

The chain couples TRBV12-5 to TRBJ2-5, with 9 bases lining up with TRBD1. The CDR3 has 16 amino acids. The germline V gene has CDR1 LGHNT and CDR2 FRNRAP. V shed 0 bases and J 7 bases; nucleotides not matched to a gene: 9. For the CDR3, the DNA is TGTGCTAGTGGTTTGGTACAGGGGGCTGGGTTGGGGACCCAGTACTTC. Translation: CASGLVQGAGLGTQYF.

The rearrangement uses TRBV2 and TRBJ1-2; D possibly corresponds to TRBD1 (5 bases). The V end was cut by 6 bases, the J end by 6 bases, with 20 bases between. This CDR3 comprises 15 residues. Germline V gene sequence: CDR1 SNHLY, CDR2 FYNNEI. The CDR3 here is CASRPLGRGGNGYTF. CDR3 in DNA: TGTGCCAGCAGACCCCTGGGGCGGGGCGGTAATGGCTACACCTTC.

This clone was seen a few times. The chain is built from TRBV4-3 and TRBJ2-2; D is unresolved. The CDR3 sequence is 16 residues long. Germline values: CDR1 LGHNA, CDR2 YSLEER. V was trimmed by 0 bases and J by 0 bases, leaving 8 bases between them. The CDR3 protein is CASSQESAANTGELFF. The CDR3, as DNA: TGCGCCAGCAGCCAAGAGTCGGCGGCGAACACCGGGGAGCTGTTTTTT.

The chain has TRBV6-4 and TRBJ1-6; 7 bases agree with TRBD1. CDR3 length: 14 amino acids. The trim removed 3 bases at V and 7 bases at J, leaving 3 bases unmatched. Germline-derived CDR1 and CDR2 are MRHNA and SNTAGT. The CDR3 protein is CASSEGTVNSPLHF. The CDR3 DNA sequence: TGTGCCAGCAGTGAGGGGACAGTCAATTCACCCCTCCACTTT.

This chain's CDR3 is CASSPGGQGLRGGTGELFF. The CDR3 DNA follows: TGCGCCAGCAGCCCGGGGGGCCAAGGTTTGCGCGGGGGCACCGGGGAGCTGTTTTTT. The V gene is TRBV5-1, the J gene TRBJ2-2; possibly TRBD2 for D (7 bases). Trimming removed 4 bases from V and 4 bases from J, with 26 bases in between. Germline V gene data show CDR1 as SGHRS and CDR2 as YFSETQ. CDR3 length: 19 residues.

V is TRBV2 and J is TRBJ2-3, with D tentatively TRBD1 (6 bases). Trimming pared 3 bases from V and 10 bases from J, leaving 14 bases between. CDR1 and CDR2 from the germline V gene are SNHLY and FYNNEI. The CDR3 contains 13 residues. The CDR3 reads CASSERGQGSQYF. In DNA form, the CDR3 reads TGTGCCAGCAGTGAGAGGGGTCAGGGGTCGCAGTATTTT.

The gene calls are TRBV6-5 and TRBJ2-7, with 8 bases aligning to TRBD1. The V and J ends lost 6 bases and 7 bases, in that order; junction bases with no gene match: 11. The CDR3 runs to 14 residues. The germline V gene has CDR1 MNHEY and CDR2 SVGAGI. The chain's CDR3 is CASRGTGFSSEQYF. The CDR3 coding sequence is TGTGCCAGCAGGGGGACAGGTTTTTCAAGTGAGCAGTACTTC.

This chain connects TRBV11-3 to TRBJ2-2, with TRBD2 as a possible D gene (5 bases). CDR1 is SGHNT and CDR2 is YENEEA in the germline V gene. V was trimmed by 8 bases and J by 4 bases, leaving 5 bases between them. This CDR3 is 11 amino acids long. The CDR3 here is CASGSTGELFF. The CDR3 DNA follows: TGTGCCAGCGGGAGCACCGGGGAGCTGTTTTTT.

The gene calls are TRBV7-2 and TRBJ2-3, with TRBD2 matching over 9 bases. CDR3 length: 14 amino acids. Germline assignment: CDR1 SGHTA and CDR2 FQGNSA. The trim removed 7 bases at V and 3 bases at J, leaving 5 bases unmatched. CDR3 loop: CASTLAGATDTQYF. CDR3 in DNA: TGTGCCAGCACATTAGCGGGGGCAACAGATACGCAGTATTTT.

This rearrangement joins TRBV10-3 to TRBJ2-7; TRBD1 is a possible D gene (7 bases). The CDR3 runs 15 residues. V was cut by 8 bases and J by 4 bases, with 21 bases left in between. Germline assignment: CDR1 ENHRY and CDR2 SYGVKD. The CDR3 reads CAIAGGGGGGYEQYF. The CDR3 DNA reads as TGTGCCATCGCTGGAGGAGGGGGCGGAGGATACGAGCAGTACTTC.

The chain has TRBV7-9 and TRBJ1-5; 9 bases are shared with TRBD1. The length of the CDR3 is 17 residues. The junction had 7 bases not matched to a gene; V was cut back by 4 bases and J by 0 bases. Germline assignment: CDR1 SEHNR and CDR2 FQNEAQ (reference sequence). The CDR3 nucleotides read TGTGCCAGCAGCTCACAGGGGGCTGGGTATAGCAATCAGCCCCAGCATTTT. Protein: CASSSQGAGYSNQPQHF.

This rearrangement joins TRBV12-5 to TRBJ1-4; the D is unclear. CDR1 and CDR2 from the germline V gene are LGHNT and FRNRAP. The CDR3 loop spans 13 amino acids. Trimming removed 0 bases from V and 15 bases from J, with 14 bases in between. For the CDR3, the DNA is TGTGCTAGTGGTTTGGTAGCAGAGCGACCGGTGTTTTTT. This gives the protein CASGLVAERPVFF.

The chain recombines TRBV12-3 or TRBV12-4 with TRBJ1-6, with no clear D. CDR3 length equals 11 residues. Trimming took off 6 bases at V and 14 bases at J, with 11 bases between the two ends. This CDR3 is CASSTNSALHF. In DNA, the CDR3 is TGTGCCAGCAGCACTAATTCGGCCCTCCACTTT.